These 9 T cell receptor beta chains originate from one sample sequenced in a study of beta chain features in type 1 diabetes. The antigens of these receptors remain unknown. Points from the study as a whole: Patients with Type 1 diabetes showed moderately but significantly shorter TCRB CDR3s in all four CD4+ subsets.

The entirety of the isolated RNA underwent reverse transcription, so expressed TCRB transcripts were sequenced. Libraries were prepared by immunoSEQ multiplex PCR; TCRdb keeps only in-frame clonotypes and omits some of them. The data show hundreds of thousands of clones, about an eighth seen once. The sample was naive CD4+ T cells from blood. All receptors come from a man aged 18 to 30 with type 1 diabetes.

The V gene is TRBV4-3, the J gene TRBJ2-3; 10 nucleotides agree with TRBD2. The CDR3 is made up of 15 amino acids. V dropped 6 bases and J dropped 2; count of bases not matched to a gene: 5. Looked up from germline, CDR1 is LGHNA and CDR2 is YSLEER. CDR3 nucleotides: TGCGCCAGCAGGGGCGGGACTAGCGCCACAGATACGCAGTATTTT. Its protein product is CASRGGTSATDTQYF.

The J gene is TRBJ2-7, the V gene TRBV29-1; D not certain. CDR1 SQVTM and CDR2 ANQGSEA come from the germline V gene. The V end lost 3 bases, the J end lost 3 bases, and 12 bases lay between the germline ends. The CDR3 has 13 amino acids. The CDR3 protein is CSVEVGINYEQYF. The CDR3 DNA reads TGCAGCGTTGAGGTCGGAATTAACTACGAGCAGTACTTC.

The chain links TRBV25-1 to TRBJ2-7; 7 bases fit TRBD1. From germline, CDR1 is MGHDK and CDR2 SYGVNS. The CDR3 covers 15 residues. V lost 4 bases to trimming and J lost 5 bases; unmatched junction nucleotides: 11. The CDR3 DNA is TGTGCCAGCAGTGCCCGACAGGGTGGCCGCGACGAGCAGTACTTC. Amino acids: CASSARQGGRDEQYF.

This chain links TRBV14 with TRBJ1-1, with 7 bases lining up with TRBD1. V gave up 4 bases and J gave up 4 bases; unmatched junction bases: 9. Germline V lookup: CDR1 SGHDN, CDR2 FVKESK. CDR3 length: 15 amino acids. DNA for the CDR3: TGTGCCAGCAGCCCACGACAGGGCTTCGGCACTGAAGCTTTCTTT. Its protein is CASSPRQGFGTEAFF.

This clone was counted only a few times. The rearrangement joins TRBV4-2 to TRBJ2-3; D unresolved. The CDR3 sequence is 15 residues long. Trimming left V 1 base short and J 1 base short, with 9 bases between. Germline V CDR1 and CDR2: LGHNA, YNFKEQ. CDR3 loop: CASSQGVRGTDTQYF. The CDR3 region has the DNA TGTGCCAGCAGCCAAGGAGTCCGGGGCACAGATACGCAGTATTTT.

Comments on this clone: One end of the junction fails to match germline, which may point to a read error. The chain joins TRBV5-4 to TRBJ2-7; tentatively, D is TRBD1 (6 bases). Germline V gene data show CDR1 as SGHNT and CDR2 as YYREEE (reference sequence). The CDR3 has 13 residues. The CDR3 reads CASSLTDTRGQSF. The CDR3 DNA follows: TGTGCCAGCAGCTTGACAGACACACGGGGACAAAGTTTC.

J is TRBJ2-3 and V is TRBV6-5; possible D gene TRBD1, 5 bases. The CDR3 is 15 amino acids. Trimming stripped 1 base from V and 2 bases from J, with 10 bases between. Germline CDR1 is MNHEY and CDR2 is SVGAGI. The DNA for the CDR3 is TGTGCCAGCAGTTACTTCTCGACAGACACAGATACGCAGTATTTT. Translated: CASSYFSTDTDTQYF.

This chain links TRBV30 with TRBJ2-2, with 8 bases identical to TRBD1. Trimming at V came to 0 bases and at J to 4 bases, leaving 4 bases not matched to a gene. The CDR3 spans 15 residues. Per the germline V gene, CDR1 is GTSNPN and CDR2 is SVGIG (reference sequence). CDR3 residues: CAWSVRGLFTGELFF. In DNA, the CDR3 is TGTGCCTGGAGTGTCAGGGGGCTTTTCACCGGGGAGCTGTTTTTT.

This chain connects TRBV18 to TRBJ1-5; 7 bases are shared with TRBD1. The length of the CDR3 is 15 residues. Germline V CDR1 and CDR2: KGHSH, LQKENI. V lost 3 bases and J lost 0; bases outside the gene matches: 2. CDR3 amino acids: CASSPTGLSNQPQHF. CDR3 nucleotides: TGTGCCAGCTCACCGACAGGGCTTAGCAATCAGCCCCAGCATTTT.